The next 3 T cell receptor beta chains were all read from a single sample in a study of follicular helper T cells after annual influenza vaccination. Profiling relied on immunoSEQ multiplex PCR, and the TCRdb table lists in-frame clones only, not all of them. The repertoire holds more than 10,000 clones, approximately 78% seen once, with 0.45% to 0.55% in the top ten. Time point here: 2014-2015 season, pre-vaccination. The starting material was CXCR5- memory CD4+ T cells sorted from blood, obtained on the day of influenza vaccination. These receptors were collected from an adult who received the influenza vaccine.

This chain links TRBV30 with TRBJ2-1, with TRBD1 matching 9 bases. V dropped 2 bases and J dropped 4; count of bases not matched to a gene: 18. The CDR3 contains 19 residues. Germline V gene data show CDR1 as GTSNPN and CDR2 as SVGIG (reference sequence). The DNA for the CDR3 is TGTGCCTGGAGTCTAATCCTCCTAATGGGACAGGGTGGATACAATGAGCAGTTCTTC. Amino acid sequence: CAWSLILLMGQGGYNEQFF.

The V and J genes are TRBV7-2 and TRBJ2-1; 8 nucleotides match TRBD1. CDR1 is SGHTA, CDR2 FQGNSA, per germline. The length of the CDR3 is 15 residues. Trimming removed 4 bases from V and 6 bases from J; junction bases left unmatched: 8. The CDR3 DNA sequence: TGTGCCAGCAGCTGGCAGGGGGCCCTCTTCAATGAGCAGTTCTTC. This sequence encodes CASSWQGALFNEQFF. The full variable domain, its missing parts supplied by reference TRBV7-2 and TRBJ2-1, is GAGVSQSPSNKVTEKGKDVELRCDPISGHTALYWYRQSLGQGLEFLIYFQGNSAPDKSGLPSDRFSAERTGGSVSTLTIQRTQQEDSAVYLCASSWQGALFNEQFFGPGTRLTVL.

This clone was seen once. V usage is TRBV12-5 and J usage is TRBJ2-7, with TRBD2 identical over 12 bases. After removal of 1 base from V and 2 bases from J, the junction contained 18 bases not matched to a gene. CDR1 and CDR2 from the germline V gene are LGHNT and FRNRAP. This CDR3 region has 21 residues. The DNA for the CDR3 is TGTGCTAGTGGTTTGGCACAGGGGGGACTAGCGGGTCCCCTGGTAACCTACGAGCAGTACTTC. Translating it yields CASGLAQGGLAGPLVTYEQYF. Variable domain in full (rest from reference TRBV12-5 and TRBJ2-7): DARVTQTPRHKVTEMGQEVTMRCQPILGHNTVFWYRQTMMQGLELLAYFRNRAPLDDSGMPKDRFSAEMPDATLATLKIQPSEPRDSAVYFCASGLAQGGLAGPLVTYEQYFGPGTRLTVT.